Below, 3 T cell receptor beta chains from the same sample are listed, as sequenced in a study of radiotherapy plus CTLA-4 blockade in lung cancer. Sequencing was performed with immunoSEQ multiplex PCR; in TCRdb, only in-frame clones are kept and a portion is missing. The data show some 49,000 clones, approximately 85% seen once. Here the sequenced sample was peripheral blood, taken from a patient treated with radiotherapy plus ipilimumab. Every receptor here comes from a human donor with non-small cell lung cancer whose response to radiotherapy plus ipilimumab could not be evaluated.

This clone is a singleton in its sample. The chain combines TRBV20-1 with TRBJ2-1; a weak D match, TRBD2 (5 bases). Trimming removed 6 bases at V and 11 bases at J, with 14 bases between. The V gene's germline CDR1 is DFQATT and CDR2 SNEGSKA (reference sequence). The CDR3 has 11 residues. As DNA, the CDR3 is TGCAGTGCCCCGTTGAGCGGAAAGCAGTTCTTC. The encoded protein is CSAPLSGKQFF.

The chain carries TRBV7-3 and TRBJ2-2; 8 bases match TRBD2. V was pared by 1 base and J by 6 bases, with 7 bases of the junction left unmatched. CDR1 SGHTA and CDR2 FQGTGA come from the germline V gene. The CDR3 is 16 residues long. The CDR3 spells CASSLSSSGSAGELFF. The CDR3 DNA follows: TGTGCCAGCAGCTTAAGTTCCAGCGGGAGCGCCGGGGAGCTGTTTTTT.

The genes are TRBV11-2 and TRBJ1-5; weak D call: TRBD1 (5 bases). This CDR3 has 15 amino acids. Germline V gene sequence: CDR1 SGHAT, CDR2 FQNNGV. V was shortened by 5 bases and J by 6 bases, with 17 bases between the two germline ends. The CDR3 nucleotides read TGTGCCAGCAGCCCCCGTATACAGGATCGTCAGCCCCAGCATTTT. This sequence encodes CASSPRIQDRQPQHF.